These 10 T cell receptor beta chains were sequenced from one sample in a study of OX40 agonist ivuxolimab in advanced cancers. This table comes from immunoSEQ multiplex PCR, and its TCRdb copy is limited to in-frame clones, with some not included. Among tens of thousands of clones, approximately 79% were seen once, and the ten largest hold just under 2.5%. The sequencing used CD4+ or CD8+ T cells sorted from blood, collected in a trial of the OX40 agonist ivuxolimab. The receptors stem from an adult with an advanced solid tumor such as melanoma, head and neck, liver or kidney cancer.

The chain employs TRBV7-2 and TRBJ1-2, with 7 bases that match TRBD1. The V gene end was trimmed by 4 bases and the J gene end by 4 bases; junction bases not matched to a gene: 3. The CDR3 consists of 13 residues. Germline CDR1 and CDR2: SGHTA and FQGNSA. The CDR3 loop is CASSSRTGYGYTF. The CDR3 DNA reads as TGTGCCAGCAGCTCCCGGACAGGCTATGGCTACACCTTC. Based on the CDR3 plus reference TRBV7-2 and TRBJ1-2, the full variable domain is GAGVSQSPSNKVTEKGKDVELRCDPISGHTALYWYRQSLGQGLEFLIYFQGNSAPDKSGLPSDRFSAERTGGSVSTLTIQRTQQEDSAVYLCASSSRTGYGYTFGSGTRLTVV.

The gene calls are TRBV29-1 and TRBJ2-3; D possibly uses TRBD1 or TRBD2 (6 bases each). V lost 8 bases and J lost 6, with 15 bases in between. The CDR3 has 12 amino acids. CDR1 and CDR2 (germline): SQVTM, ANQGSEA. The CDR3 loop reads CSQGQGRDTQYF. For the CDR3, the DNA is TGCAGCCAGGGGCAGGGGAGGGATACGCAGTATTTT.

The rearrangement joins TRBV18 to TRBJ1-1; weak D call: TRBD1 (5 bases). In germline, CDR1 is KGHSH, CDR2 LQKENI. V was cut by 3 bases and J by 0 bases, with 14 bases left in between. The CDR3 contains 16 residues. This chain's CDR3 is CASSPAWGGMNTEAFF. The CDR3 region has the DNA TGTGCCAGCTCACCTGCCTGGGGGGGAATGAACACTGAAGCTTTCTTT.

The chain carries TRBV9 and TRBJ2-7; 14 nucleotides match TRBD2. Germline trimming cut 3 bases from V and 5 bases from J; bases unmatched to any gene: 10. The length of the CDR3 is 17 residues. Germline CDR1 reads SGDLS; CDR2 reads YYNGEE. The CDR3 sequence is CASSALPGLAGADEQYF. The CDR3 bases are TGTGCCAGCAGCGCCCTCCCGGGACTAGCGGGAGCAGACGAGCAGTACTTC.

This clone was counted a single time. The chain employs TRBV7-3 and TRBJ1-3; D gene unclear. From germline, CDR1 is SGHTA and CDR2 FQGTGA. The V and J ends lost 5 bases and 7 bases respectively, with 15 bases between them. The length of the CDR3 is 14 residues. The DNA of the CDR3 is TGTGCCAGCAGCCCAGGCCCAGGAGGGAACACCATATATTTT. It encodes CASSPGPGGNTIYF.

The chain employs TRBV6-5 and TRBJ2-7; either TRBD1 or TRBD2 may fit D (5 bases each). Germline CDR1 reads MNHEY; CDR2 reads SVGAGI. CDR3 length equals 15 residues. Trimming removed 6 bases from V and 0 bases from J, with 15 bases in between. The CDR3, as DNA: TGTGCCAGCAGCTCTACCGGGACGGCCTCCTACGAGCAGTACTTC. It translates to CASSSTGTASYEQYF.

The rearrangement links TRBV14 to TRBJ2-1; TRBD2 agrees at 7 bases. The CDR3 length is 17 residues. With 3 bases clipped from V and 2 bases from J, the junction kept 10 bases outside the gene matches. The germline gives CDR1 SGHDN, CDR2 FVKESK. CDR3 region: CASSHLKGLAAYNEQFF. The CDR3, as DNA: TGTGCCAGCAGCCATCTCAAGGGCCTAGCGGCCTACAATGAGCAGTTCTTC.

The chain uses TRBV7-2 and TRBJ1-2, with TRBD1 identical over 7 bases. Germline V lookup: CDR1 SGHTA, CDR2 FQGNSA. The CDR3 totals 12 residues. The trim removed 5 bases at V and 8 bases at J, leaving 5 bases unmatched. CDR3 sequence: CASSPDRRGYTF. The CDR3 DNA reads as TGTGCCAGCAGCCCGGACAGGAGAGGCTACACCTTC.

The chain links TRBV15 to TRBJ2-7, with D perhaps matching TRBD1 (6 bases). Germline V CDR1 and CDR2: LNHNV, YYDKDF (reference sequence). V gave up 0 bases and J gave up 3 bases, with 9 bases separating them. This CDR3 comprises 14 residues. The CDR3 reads CATSRDQGIYEQYF. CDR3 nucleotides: TGTGCCACCAGCAGAGATCAGGGGATCTACGAGCAGTACTTC.

The CDR3 here is CATSLTPGQGSYEQYF. The CDR3 DNA is TGTGCCACCAGCTTAACCCCGGGACAGGGTTCCTACGAGCAGTACTTC. This rearrangement joins TRBV15 to TRBJ2-7; 9 nucleotides match TRBD1. V shed 5 bases and J 1 base; nucleotides not matched to a gene: 9. The CDR3 length is 16 residues. Looked up from germline, CDR1 is LNHNV and CDR2 is YYDKDF (reference sequence).